These T cell receptor beta chains were read from a single sample in a study of beta chain features in type 1 diabetes. Assay: immunoSEQ multiplex PCR; the TCRdb copy retains only in-frame clones and omits some. Of 900,000 or so clones in the sample, 17% are singletons; the top ten hold about 0.02%. Sequencing was performed on naive CD4+ T cells from blood. Receptor source: a woman under 30 in good health. The conserved cysteine and the conserved F or W are not part of the CDR3 here. Each record gives: V gene, CDR3 length, J gene, CDR3 protein.

>TRBV2|10|TRBJ2-3
ASSESSDTQY
>TRBV25-1|11|TRBJ1-2
ASSEGGVYGYT
>TRBV11-2|15|TRBJ2-6
ASSFRRWGSGANVLT
>TRBV7-2|13|TRBJ2-7
ASSLALRSGALRY
>TRBV25-1|13|TRBJ1-3
ASSESRVSGNTIY
>TRBV10-3|10|TRBJ1-4
AISDGSPKLF
>TRBV5-4|11|TRBJ2-3
ASSLAEQNTQY
>TRBV25-1|11|TRBJ2-1
ASSEYNGNEQF
>TRBV6-5|12|TRBJ1-2
ASSDEGGNYGYT
>TRBV6-5|13|TRBJ2-3
ASRRQGTSTDTQY
>TRBV7-3|12|TRBJ1-2
ASSLIGPRTSYT
>TRBV15|14|TRBJ2-5
ATSSTTSGRWETQY
>TRBV14|12|TRBJ2-5
ASSSGGWEETQY
>TRBV6-4|11|TRBJ2-5
ASSGRTRETQY
>TRBV6-6|11|TRBJ1-4
ASSQEKGEKLF
>TRBV19|17|TRBJ2-1
ASSNPRLAGIRNHNEQF
>TRBV5-1|11|TRBJ1-2
ASSPLSGDGYT
>TRBV20-1|6|TRBJ2-1
SADRGF
>TRBV19|12|TRBJ2-2
ASSTQGNTGELF
>TRBV28|10|TRBJ2-1
ASTDSWGEQF
>TRBV7-9|12|TRBJ1-4
ASSLRTENEKLF
>TRBV7-9|13|TRBJ1-2
ASSSPGQADYGYT
>TRBV4-3|14|TRBJ2-7
ASSQGPPGSNYEQY
>TRBV7-2|11|TRBJ1-2
ASSESGNYGYT